Below are 9 T cell receptor beta chains sequenced from a single sample in a study of cytomegalovirus exposure and HLA in healthy donors. Generated by immunoSEQ multiplex PCR, the TCRdb table keeps only in-frame clones and is missing some. The sample lists 150,000 to 200,000 clones; about 82% were seen once. The sequencing sample was made of PBMCs. The receptors were gathered from a man under 40 in good health and CMV-seropositive.

The genes are TRBV5-4 and TRBJ1-4; 10 bases match TRBD1. CDR1 is SGHNT, CDR2 YYREEE, per germline (reference sequence). The CDR3 totals 15 residues. V shed 4 bases, J shed 3 bases, and the junction held 3 bases outside the gene matches. The CDR3 sequence: CASSPGQGSNEKLFF. The CDR3 nucleotides are TGTGCCAGCAGCCCGGGACAGGGGTCTAATGAAAAACTGTTTTTT.

This chain connects TRBV27 to TRBJ2-1; D remains unclear. The CDR3 covers 14 residues. The V end was cut by 8 bases, the J end by 6 bases, with 17 bases between. Germline V gives CDR1 MNHEY, CDR2 SMNVEV (reference sequence). CDR3 residues: CASGIGVGVNEQFF. DNA for the CDR3: TGTGCCAGCGGAATAGGTGTTGGAGTCAATGAGCAGTTCTTC.

The chain employs TRBV19 and TRBJ2-4; D might be TRBD1 (6 bases). This CDR3 is built from 12 residues. CDR1 is LNHDA, CDR2 SQIVND, per germline (reference sequence). Trimming cost V 5 bases and J 8 bases, with 10 bases left between them. CDR3 bases: TGTGCCAGTAGTCTCAGGGGAGACATTCAGTACTTC. This gives the protein CASSLRGDIQYF.

This sequence joins TRBV7-9 and TRBJ1-1, with 7 positions matching TRBD1. Per the germline V gene, CDR1 is SEHNR and CDR2 is FQNEAQ (reference sequence). The CDR3 loop spans 14 amino acids. V shed 6 bases and J 5 bases; nucleotides not matched to a gene: 9. CDR3 bases: TGTGCCAGCAGTCGCCAGACAGGGAGTACTGAAGCTTTCTTT. Amino acid sequence: CASSRQTGSTEAFF.

This clone was seen a handful of times. This chain links TRBV4-1 with TRBJ2-7; TRBD2 agrees at 9 bases. The V segment lost 6 bases and the J segment 5 bases; nucleotides outside the gene matches: 11. In germline, CDR1 is MGHRA, CDR2 YSYEKL. The length of the CDR3 is 15 residues. CDR3 nucleotides: TGCGCCAGCAGGCTTCATCTAGCGGGGAGGAACGAGCAGTACTTC. Translation gives CASRLHLAGRNEQYF.

The chain uses TRBV6-1 and TRBJ2-3, with a possible D match to TRBD2 (6 bases). V shed 1 base and J shed 4 bases, with 9 bases lying between them. Germline V gene lookup returns CDR1 MNHNS and CDR2 SASEGT. CDR3 size: 14 residues. The CDR3 region is CASSEVEGADTQYF. CDR3 DNA sequence: TGTGCCAGCAGTGAAGTGGAGGGAGCAGATACGCAGTATTTT.

Here the CDR3 reads CASSEFGAGSSFKETQYF. CDR3 nucleotide sequence: TGTGCCAGCAGTGAATTTGGGGCGGGGTCGAGTTTCAAAGAGACCCAGTACTTC. J is TRBJ2-5 and V is TRBV6-1; tentatively, D is TRBD2 (6 bases). V lost 2 bases, J lost 3 bases, and 22 bases lay in between. CDR3 length equals 18 residues. From germline, CDR1 is MNHNS and CDR2 SASEGT.

J is TRBJ1-1 and V is TRBV7-9; TRBD1 is a possible D gene (6 bases). The germline V and J ends were trimmed by 5 bases and 2 bases, with 15 bases remaining between them. CDR3 size: 15 residues. Looked up from germline, CDR1 is SEHNR and CDR2 is FQNEAQ (reference sequence). CDR3 sequence reads: CASSPSDRLNTEAFF. In DNA form, the CDR3 reads TGTGCCAGCAGCCCCTCGGACAGACTTAACACTGAAGCTTTCTTT.

The rearrangement links TRBV6-5 to TRBJ1-1; 8 bases line up with TRBD1. The V gene end was trimmed by 7 bases and the J gene end by 8 bases; junction bases not matched to a gene: 15. Per the germline V gene, CDR1 is MNHEY and CDR2 is SVGAGI. CDR3 length: 15 amino acids. The CDR3 region is CASTYPGTGGREAFF. CDR3 coding DNA: TGTGCCAGCACCTACCCAGGCACAGGGGGTCGCGAAGCTTTCTTT.